The sequence of this TCR beta chain was determined in a study of cytomegalovirus exposure and HLA in healthy donors listed by TCRdb under 2017. Background for the entire study: An earlier analysis of about 530 of the donors reported around 280 Gb of sequence data and roughly 120 million unique TCR beta sequences obtained from roughly 170 million T cells. An early release that covered roughly 600 HLA-typed donors contained around 300 gigabases of sequencing data and about 84 million unique TCR sequences. Of the 300 to 450 genotyped donors, less than 85% were placed in the genetic ancestry cluster associated with self-reported Caucasian donors. The aim of the study was to test whether cataloging public T cell receptors could identify signatures of past pathogen exposure. The study profiled the T cell repertoires of 666 subjects by immunosequencing and related them to cytomegalovirus serostatus. Besides the first cohort of approximately 670 subjects, a separate validation cohort made up of around 120 different subjects was used. To predict cytomegalovirus infection status, the study combined high-throughput TCR immunosequencing, statistical association of individual TCRs with disease status, and machine learning. A later analysis re-examined previously published TCR beta repertoires from several hundred donors and added high-resolution HLA genotyping to investigate patterns of TCR occurrence. Rather than drawing on any new phenotypic data, the later analysis identified candidate immune exposures from TCR beta sequences and the way those sequences occurred across donors. To decide whether each TCR beta V gene segment behaved as functional or pseudogenic, an earlier analysis of some 580 of the donors relied on high-throughput TCR beta sequencing. Donor age, sex, ethnicity and CMV serostatus were compiled together with the repertoire data. In a later genetic analysis, genome-wide SNP genotypes for 398 of the 666 donors were used, and that subset was treated as a discovery cohort. Every discovery cohort repertoire had been produced on one sequencing platform. HLA typing covered class I and class II loci at four-digit resolution. Typing coverage varied by locus: about 620-630 donors for A, B, C, DRB1 and DQB1; approximately 520 for DQA1; about 590 for DPA1; more than 450 for DPB1. Because of strong linkage in the cohort, five DR-DQ haplotypes were treated as single units for association and clustering. Among several hundred genotyped donors of the cohort, an average of roughly 230,000 unique TCR beta nucleotide sequences was sequenced per donor, of which 15% to 20% were non-productive.

Its CDR3 holds 13 amino acids, cysteine through phenylalanine. Of the read, only the CDR3 DNA is kept; its 39 bases are in frame from base 1. The germline V gene encodes CDR1 SGHDT and CDR2 YYEEEE. Cut back by 3 bases and 5 bases, the V and J ends lie 9 bases apart. The cohort consisted of some 730 healthy bone marrow donors. All cohort members were sampled while nominally healthy, although unrecorded immune exposures were likely present. The donor was CMV seronegative and was included in the group of a few hundred seronegative cohort members. A peripheral blood sample was provided by each donor, and peripheral blood mononuclear cells were used for TCR beta sequencing. Genomic DNA extraction from the blood cell samples was performed with the Qiagen DNeasy Blood Extraction Kit. Study-level results and caveats: Several of the top co-occurrence clusters appeared to be linked to parvovirus B19, influenza, CMV and Epstein-Barr virus, according to a later analysis. A further reported finding was that TCR beta sequences accurately predicted the HLA-A and HLA-B alleles for most subjects in the first cohort. Linkage disequilibrium might explain the correlated functional status among segregating V segments, but an unknown experimental factor could not be excluded. A later analysis found that TCR association rates varied across HLA loci, with DRB1 alleles showing the most associated TCRs and HLA-C alleles the fewest. When HLA alleles, especially DR and DQ, strongly co-occurred, attributing TCR associations to individual alleles was difficult. The authors suggested that the approach could potentially be generalized to other disease states and immunological phenotypes. Broadly in line with IMGT annotations, most TCR beta V segments showed up in productive rearrangements about 90% or about 30% of the time in an earlier analysis of 587 of the donors. In a later genetic analysis, a missense DCLRE1C variant was associated with V-gene and J-gene trimming of TCR beta chains, and the association was replicated in an independent cohort. Because HLA typing was missing for some donors at each locus, association tests included only the typed subset. In a later analysis, HLA-associated TCR beta chains were found to be more clonally expanded and to have lower generation probabilities than equally common non-associated chains. Because the 87-base-pair reads could not distinguish some IMGT-functional V segments, including TRBV6-2 and TRBV6-3, those segments were excluded. In a later genetic analysis, fewer N-insertions in productive TCRs were reported among donors in an Asian-associated ancestry cluster than the roughly 670-donor mean. A cluster of highly shared sequence variants was judged likely to represent a technical artifact of the sequencing pipeline. Specific HLA alleles were associated with roughly 16,000 TCR beta sequences at a false discovery rate of 0.05 in a later analysis. Presence/absence analyses assumed roughly uniform sequencing depth across donors, an assumption that may not hold. This cohort had only TCR beta chains sequenced, and the lack of alpha or paired-chain data limited which features could be detected. In a later analysis, most CMV-associated TCR beta chains were found to appear HLA-restricted, with HLA associations seemingly driven largely by CMV exposure. Three of the identified cytomegalovirus-associated TCR beta chains were confirmed in vitro to be specific for cytomegalovirus antigens. For the cohort, immune exposure information was limited to CMV serostatus. Across donors, most TCR sequences were observed very rarely, whereas some public TCRs were present in many individuals. Because counts were too low, seventeen rarely observed V segments, including chromosome 9 orphons, were left out of the earlier analysis of over 550 of the donors. A total of fewer than 200 TCR beta chains were listed by the study as associated with cytomegalovirus. The classifier was reported to diagnose cytomegalovirus status with high specificity and sensitivity in both the original and validation cohorts.

A word on this clone: No cognate antigen has been identified for it. Per-base qualities were not stored, and no clone one base away is much larger.

The protocol used for the library was the immunoSEQ multiplex PCR assay. A mixture of 60 forward primers for TCR Vbeta segments and 13 reverse primers for TCR Jbeta segments was used in the multiplex PCR. Amplification of the CDR3 region of rearranged TCR beta genes was performed with a multiplex PCR assay on genomic DNA. The amplified TCR beta libraries were sequenced on the Illumina HiSeq System as 87-base-pair reads. The study's processing was this. Across the 500 to 750 repertoires, a later analysis counted about 81 million unique TCR beta chains, some 11 million of which were shared by at least two donors. To remove PCR and sequencing errors, raw reads were error-corrected and collapsed into unique sequences using a nearest-neighbor algorithm that merged closely related sequences. To assign V, D and J gene segments, CDR3 sequences were aligned to IMGT reference sequences. For a sequence to be retained, a match of at least six nucleotides to both a V gene segment and a J gene segment was required. A rearrangement was called productive if the CDR3 had no stop codons and remained in frame with V and J, and every other rearrangement was called non-productive. CDR3 was defined according to IMGT convention as the region running from the second conserved V-encoded cysteine to the conserved J-encoded phenylalanine. Sequences without an unambiguous match to a single V gene segment were excluded from the earlier analysis of a few hundred of the donors. In an earlier analysis of 450 to 750 of the donors, a V segment was called functional when productive rearrangements were above 56.7%, and segregating when the standard deviation between donors exceeded 5%. To diagnose cytomegalovirus status from the catalog of TCR beta chain sequences, a statistical classification framework was built. In a later analysis, TCR nucleotide sequences were compared against IMGT/GENE-DB human TR gene sequences so that V and J genes could be assigned. Using the TCRdist pipeline, a later analysis assigned CDR3 sequences along with most-parsimonious VDJ recombination scenarios. In a later analysis, each TCR beta chain was defined by its CDR3 amino acid sequence together with its V-gene family, and reads lacking a unique V-gene family were excluded. In a later analysis, around 650 highly shared, low-generation-probability nucleotide sequences were removed to address suspected cross-contamination and a sequencing artifact. A later analysis calculated a clonal expansion index for each public chain from normalized within-repertoire ranks of inferred template counts. Generation probabilities in a later analysis came from a VDJ recombination model fitted to out-of-frame rearrangements, and those results were checked against IGoR. In a later analysis, hypergeometric tests were used to score TCR-TCR, TCR-HLA and TCR-CMV co-occurrence, with a repertoire-size bias correction applied to TCR pairs. False discovery rates were estimated in a later analysis by permuting HLA or CMV assignments 20 times. In a later analysis, co-occurring TCRs were grouped using DBSCAN, and TCRdist sequence similarity was added for clustering within HLA-allele-positive subsets. For co-occurrence clustering, repertoires with fewer than 30,000 or more than 120,000 public chains were excluded, along with roughly 5 repertoires with anomalous nucleotide sharing. TCRdb's version of the immuneACCESS table is confined to in-frame rearrangements and falls short of the full clone set. An unresolved V gene accounts for under half of the shortfall where checked; the remainder is of unknown origin. The DNA was the basis for D and trimming; V, J and clone size are from that table. In all, the sample holds roughly 110,000 clones, and under 85% of those were seen once. The ten largest account for more than 4% of the sample.

The V and J segments used are TRBV5-6 and TRBJ2-1, and TRBD2 may be the D gene, going by 5 matching bases. This receptor was identified in a male donor in good health and CMV-seronegative. Sequencing input: PBMCs. At the DNA level, the sequence is TGTGCCAGCAGCTCGGAGGTCGACAATGAGCAGTTCTTC. Its amino acids are CASSSEVDNEQFF.